This T cell receptor beta chain appears in the sequencing data of a study of neoadjuvant nivolumab and ipilimumab in lung cancer. The wider study: The combination arm added day-1 ipilimumab 1 mg/kg to nivolumab 3 mg/kg on days 1, 15, 29.

Clones were sequenced by immunoSEQ multiplex PCR, and TCRdb holds only the in-frame ones, with some missing. The top ten clones hold over 1.1% of a sample with about 3,900 clones, less than 80% of them seen once. V was trimmed by 6 bases and J by 6 bases, leaving 18 bases between them. This CDR3 is 14 amino acids long. Germline V gene sequence: CDR1 MDHEN, CDR2 SYDVKM. This TCR derives from an adult with non-small cell lung cancer. This chain joins TRBV28 and TRBJ2-7, with TRBD2 as a possible D gene (5 bases). Sample: peripheral blood, taken after neoadjuvant nivolumab, alone or with ipilimumab, at or shortly before surgery. The CDR3 nucleotides are TGTGCCAGCAGACTTCGGGATTCATGGAGCGAGCAGTACTTC. It yields the protein CASRLRDSWSEQYF.